This record covers a single T cell receptor (beta chain). As yet, its antigen is unknown. The method was immunoSEQ multiplex PCR; TCRdb's version includes in-frame clones alone and lacks a portion of them. The sample shows over 250,000 clones, 86% of them seen only once. The donors were part of the validation cohort of fewer than 150 subjects. That cohort was separate from the first cohort, which comprised 500 to 850 subjects. This CDR3 spans 10 amino acids. Trimming took 5 bases from V and 3 from J, leaving 4 bases between them. Germline V CDR1 and CDR2: GTSNPN, SVGIG (reference sequence). The data were obtained in a study of cytomegalovirus exposure and HLA in healthy donors. General observations from the study: The dataset shows that most TCR sequences were rare, while some public TCRs occurred in many donors. Later, an analysis found that TCR clusters from the first cohort tended to co-occur in the 120 validation repertoires. Specificity for CMV antigens was confirmed in vitro for a few of the CMV-associated chains.

This clonotype originated in a woman younger than 30 in good health and CMV-seronegative. The chain combines TRBV30 with TRBJ1-1; no definite D call. The sequencing sample was made of PBMCs. The CDR3 DNA is TGTGCCTGGGGGCACACTGAAGCTTTCTTT. This codes for CAWGHTEAFF.